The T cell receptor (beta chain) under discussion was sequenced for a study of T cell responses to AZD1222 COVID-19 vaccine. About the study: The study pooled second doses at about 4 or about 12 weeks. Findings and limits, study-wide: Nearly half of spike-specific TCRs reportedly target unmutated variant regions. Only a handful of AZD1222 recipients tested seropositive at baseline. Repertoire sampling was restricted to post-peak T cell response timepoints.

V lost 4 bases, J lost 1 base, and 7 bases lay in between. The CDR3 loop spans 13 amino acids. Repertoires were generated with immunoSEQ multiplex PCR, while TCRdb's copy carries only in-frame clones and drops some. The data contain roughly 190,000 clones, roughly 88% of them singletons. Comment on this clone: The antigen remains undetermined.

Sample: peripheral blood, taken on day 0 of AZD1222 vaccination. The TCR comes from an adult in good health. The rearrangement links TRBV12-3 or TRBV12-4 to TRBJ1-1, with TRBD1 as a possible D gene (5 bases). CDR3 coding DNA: TGTGCCAGCAGTTGGGGGGGGAACACTGAAGCTTTCTTT. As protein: CASSWGGNTEAFF.